The 20 T cell receptor beta chains below were found in one sample sequenced in a study of cytomegalovirus exposure and HLA in healthy donors. The PCR was carried out with 60 Vbeta primers and 13 Jbeta primers. Assay used: immunoSEQ multiplex PCR; TCRdb lists only in-frame clones, some missing. The sample contains over 150,000 clones, roughly four fifths of which appear only once. Sequencing input: PBMCs. All receptors derive from a man in his late teens or twenties in good health and CMV-seronegative.

Only a few counts were recorded for this clone. The rearrangement uses TRBV28 and TRBJ2-7, with D perhaps matching TRBD2 (6 bases). Trimming left V 6 bases short and J 0 bases short, with 12 bases between. Germline assignment: CDR1 MDHEN and CDR2 SYDVKM. CDR3 size: 14 residues. CDR3 residues: CASRPRGSSYEQYF. The CDR3 DNA follows: TGTGCCAGCAGACCCCGGGGGTCCTCCTACGAGCAGTACTTC. Full variable domain (missing parts from reference TRBV28 and TRBJ2-7): DVKVTQSSRYLVKRTGEKVFLECVQDMDHENMFWYRQDPGLGLRLIYFSYDVKMKEKGDIPEGYSVSREKKERFSLILESASTNQTSMYLCASRPRGSSYEQYFGPGTRLTVT.

The rearrangement uses TRBV25-1 and TRBJ1-2; TRBD1 aligns across 8 bases. The CDR3 spans 15 residues. CDR1 and CDR2 (germline): MGHDK, SYGVNS. J lost 7 bases, V lost 4 bases, and 11 bases had no gene match. The CDR3 loop is CASSGGAGGAGGYTF. CDR3 in DNA: TGTGCCAGCAGTGGGGGGGCAGGGGGCGCCGGTGGCTACACCTTC.

On this clone itself: An end of the junction differs from the germline gene, which may be a read error. The V and J genes are TRBV9 and TRBJ1-5; D not resolved. CDR1 and CDR2 (germline): SGDLS, YYNGEE. This CDR3 has 14 amino acids. The CDR3 DNA reads TGTGCCGGCAGCGTAGAAGGAGACAATCAGCCCCAGCATTTT. This gives the protein CAGSVEGDNQPQHF.

The V and J genes are TRBV4-1 and TRBJ2-7; TRBD2 is a possible D gene (6 bases). This CDR3 region has 14 residues. Deletions cut 1 base from V and 6 bases from J, with 13 bases between. From germline, CDR1 is MGHRA and CDR2 YSYEKL. CDR3 sequence reads: CASSQATEGFEQYF. Here the CDR3 DNA reads TGCGCCAGCAGCCAAGCCACGGAGGGATTCGAGCAGTACTTC.

The rearrangement links TRBV29-1 to TRBJ2-7; tentatively, D is TRBD2 (5 bases). Germline V gene lookup returns CDR1 SQVTM and CDR2 ANQGSEA. The CDR3 spans 12 residues. V lost 2 bases to trimming and J lost 3 bases, with 8 bases between them. The CDR3 region has the DNA TGCAGCGTTGAAATGAGGGACTACGAGCAGTACTTC. Its protein is CSVEMRDYEQYF.

This chain links TRBV7-2 with TRBJ1-5, with D unresolved. CDR1 and CDR2 (germline): SGHTA, FQGNSA. The V end was cut by 0 bases, the J end by 6 bases, with 6 bases between. The CDR3 runs 13 residues. The DNA for the CDR3 is TGTGCCAGCAGCTTAGCCCTCGGTCAGCCCCAGCATTTT. This translates into CASSLALGQPQHF.

V usage is TRBV5-4 and J usage is TRBJ1-1; D uncertain. CDR1 is SGHNT and CDR2 is YYREEE in the germline V gene (reference sequence). Trimming removed 2 bases from V and 2 bases from J, with 7 bases in between. The CDR3 spans 13 residues. The chain's CDR3 is CASSLQINTEAFF. The DNA for the CDR3 is TGTGCCAGCAGCTTACAGATTAACACTGAAGCTTTCTTT.

This chain connects TRBV19 to TRBJ1-2, with TRBD1 as a possible D gene (6 bases). Germline CDR1 is LNHDA and CDR2 is SQIVND (reference sequence). CDR3 length: 16 amino acids. Trimming removed 7 bases at V and 0 bases at J, with 18 bases between. CDR3 nucleotides: TGTGCCAGTATTGGGACAAGGAGGCTGGCTAACTATGGCTACACCTTC. As protein: CASIGTRRLANYGYTF.

The chain couples TRBV7-6 to TRBJ1-4; D call uncertain. V lost 4 bases and J lost 4, with 10 bases in between. The CDR3 covers 14 residues. Germline assignment: CDR1 SGHVS and CDR2 FNYEAQ. The CDR3 reads CASSSYTSNEKLFF. The CDR3, as DNA: TGTGCCAGCAGCTCATACACCAGTAATGAAAAACTGTTTTTT. Combining the CDR3 with reference TRBV7-6 and TRBJ1-4 gives the whole variable domain GAGVSQSPRYKVTKRGQDVALRCDPISGHVSLYWYRQALGQGPEFLTYFNYEAQQDKSGLPNDRFSAERPEGSISTLTIQRTEQRDSAMYRCASSSYTSNEKLFFGSGTQLSVL.

The chain joins TRBV6-5 to TRBJ2-1; 8 bases align to TRBD1. The CDR3 runs 15 residues. The V gene end was trimmed by 3 bases and the J gene end by 7 bases; junction bases not matched to a gene: 8. Germline CDR1 and CDR2: MNHEY and SVGAGI. This CDR3 is CASSYRTGHSNEQFF. In nucleotides, the CDR3 is TGTGCCAGCAGTTATAGGACAGGGCATTCGAATGAGCAGTTCTTC.

The V call is TRBV19, the J call TRBJ2-1; 11 bases are shared with TRBD2. The CDR3 runs to 16 residues. Germline CDR1 is LNHDA and CDR2 is SQIVND (reference sequence). The ends lost 4 bases at V and 5 bases at J; junction bases unmatched: 7. The CDR3 here is CASSTRPGLADNEQFF. CDR3 bases: TGTGCCAGTAGTACGAGACCGGGACTAGCGGACAATGAGCAGTTCTTC.

The chain employs TRBV23-1 and TRBJ2-7; 7 bases match TRBD2. TRBV23-1 is treated as an ORF (open reading frame) with a function not yet certain. V lost 6 bases, J lost 6 bases, and 11 bases stayed unmatched. The CDR3 consists of 14 residues. As DNA, the CDR3 is TGCGCCAGCAGCCCGAAGACTAGCAAGGGCGAGCAGTACTTC. This codes for CASSPKTSKGEQYF.

This clone was counted once. The chain recombines TRBV28 with TRBJ1-1; TRBD1 is a possible D gene (6 bases). CDR3 length: 14 amino acids. With 3 bases removed from V and 0 bases from J, the gap between germline ends came to 8 bases. Germline lookup yields CDR1 MDHEN and CDR2 SYDVKM. CDR3 sequence: CASSFWGLNTEAFF. CDR3 DNA sequence: TGTGCCAGCAGTTTTTGGGGGCTGAACACTGAAGCTTTCTTT.

This chain joins TRBV2 and TRBJ2-7, with D perhaps TRBD1 (6 bases). The germline V and J ends were trimmed by 10 bases and 1 base, with 14 bases remaining between them. The CDR3 consists of 13 residues. The V gene's germline CDR1 is SNHLY and CDR2 FYNNEI. CDR3 bases: TGTGCCACTTCTGACAGGAAGTCCTACGAGCAGTACTTC. Translation: CATSDRKSYEQYF. Supplemented by reference TRBV2 and TRBJ2-7, the full variable domain reads EPEVTQTPSHQVTQMGQEVILRCVPISNHLYFYWYRQILGQKVEFLVSFYNNEISEKSEIFDDQFSVERPDGSNFTLKIRSTKLEDSAMYFCATSDRKSYEQYFGPGTRLTVT.

J is TRBJ1-5 and V is TRBV19; 10 nucleotides line up with TRBD1. V lost 9 bases, J lost 6 bases, and 14 bases stayed unmatched. This CDR3 comprises 16 residues. Germline CDR1 and CDR2: LNHDA and SQIVND (reference sequence). CDR3: CASHDPGQGLAQPQHF. The CDR3 bases are TGTGCCAGCCACGATCCGGGACAGGGGCTGGCTCAGCCCCAGCATTTT.

The chain employs TRBV7-9 and TRBJ1-4, with unresolved D. This CDR3 is built from 15 residues. Germline V gene data show CDR1 as SEHNR and CDR2 as FQNEAQ (reference sequence). V lost 5 bases, J lost 3 bases, and 13 bases lay in between. CDR3 residues: CASSPTGSSNEKLFF. DNA for the CDR3: TGTGCCAGCAGCCCCACCGGGAGCTCTAATGAAAAACTGTTTTTT.

The V and J genes are TRBV4-3 and TRBJ2-3, with 8 bases aligning to TRBD2. The CDR3 extends over 14 amino acids. Per the germline V gene, CDR1 is LGHNA and CDR2 is YSLEER. Trimming at V came to 4 bases and at J to 8 bases, leaving 8 bases not matched to a gene. CDR3 sequence: CASSPPGRAATQYF. The CDR3 bases are TGCGCCAGCAGCCCCCCCGGGAGGGCCGCTACGCAGTATTTT.

The gene calls are TRBV28 and TRBJ2-7, with a possible D match to TRBD2 (5 bases). From germline, CDR1 is MDHEN and CDR2 SYDVKM. V lost 5 bases to trimming and J lost 3 bases, with 8 bases between them. The CDR3 is made up of 12 amino acids. The CDR3 protein is CASSARDYEQYF. As DNA, the CDR3 is TGTGCCAGCAGTGCCCGGGACTACGAGCAGTACTTC.

Worth noting for this clone: This sample also contains other DNA sequences that code for the same CDR3. This rearrangement joins TRBV4-1 to TRBJ2-6, with D tentatively TRBD2 (6 bases). Germline loops: CDR1 MGHRA, CDR2 YSYEKL. The CDR3 contains 16 residues. V dropped 0 bases and J dropped 0 bases, with 6 bases sitting between them. The CDR3 loop reads CASSQEGGSGANVLTF. DNA for the CDR3: TGCGCCAGCAGCCAAGAGGGGGGCTCTGGGGCCAACGTCCTGACTTTC.

V usage is TRBV5-8 and J usage is TRBJ2-7; the match to TRBD1 covers 8 bases. Germline lookup yields CDR1 SGHTS and CDR2 YDEGEE. The CDR3 runs 15 residues. V shed 5 bases, J shed 3 bases, and the junction held 10 bases outside the gene matches. CDR3 DNA sequence: TGTGCCAGCAGGCCTCGTGGACAGGGAGACTACGAGCAGTACTTC. Amino acid sequence: CASRPRGQGDYEQYF.